This TCR beta chain appears in the sequencing data of a study of low-dose radiotherapy and immunotherapy resistance in tumors. This sample's time point: after trial treatment. Treatment here: LDRT plus nivolumab, ipilimumab, low-dose cyclophosphamide and aspirin (RACIN trial). Alpha- and beta-chain coverage of first-strand cDNA came from TRAV- and TRBV-specific primers. It was with a constant-region primer and a V-primer adapter that TCRs were amplified over roughly 18 PCR cycles. After the mRNA was isolated, it was amplified using in vitro transcription. MiXCR was run by TCRdb on the reads, yielding one entry per CDR3 protein. Here the sample spans tens of thousands of distinct CDR3 sequences, 20% to 25% being singletons. The CDR3 spans 14 residues. With 1 base removed from V and 4 bases from J, the gap between germline ends came to 9 bases. Germline V lookup: CDR1 LGHDT, CDR2 YNNKEL (reference sequence).

This clonotype came up a few times. The chain uses TRBV3-1 and TRBJ2-3; no firm D call. The sequence came from a female donor with ovarian cancer. The sequenced sample was PBMCs, obtained after low-dose radiotherapy plus immunotherapy. This chain's CDR3 is CASSQGALADTQYF. CDR3 sequence (DNA): TGTGCCAGCAGCCAAGGGGCCCTGGCAGATACGCAGTATTTT.